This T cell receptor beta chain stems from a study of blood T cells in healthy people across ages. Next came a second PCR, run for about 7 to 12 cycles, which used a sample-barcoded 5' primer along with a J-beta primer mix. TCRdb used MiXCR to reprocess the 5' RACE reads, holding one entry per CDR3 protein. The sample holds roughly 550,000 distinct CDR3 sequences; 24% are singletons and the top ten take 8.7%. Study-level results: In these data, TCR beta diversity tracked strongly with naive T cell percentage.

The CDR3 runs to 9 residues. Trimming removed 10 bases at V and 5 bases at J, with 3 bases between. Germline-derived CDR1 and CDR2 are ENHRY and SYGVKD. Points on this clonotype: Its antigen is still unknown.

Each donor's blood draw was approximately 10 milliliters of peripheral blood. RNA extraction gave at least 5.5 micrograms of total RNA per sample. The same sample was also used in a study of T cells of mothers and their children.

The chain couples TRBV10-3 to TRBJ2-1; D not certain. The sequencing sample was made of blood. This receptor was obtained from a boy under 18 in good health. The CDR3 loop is CASNNEQFF. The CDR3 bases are TGTGCCAGTAACAATGAGCAGTTCTTC.